This TCR beta chain was profiled in a study of blood T cell repertoires in COVID-19. The table came from immunoSEQ multiplex PCR; TCRdb's copy has only in-frame clones and leaves some out. This sample yields 350,000 to 400,000 clones, of which more than 75% are seen a single time; around 3% belongs to the top ten. The CDR3 runs 15 residues. The germline CDR1 and CDR2 sequences are SGHTA and FQGTGA. J lost 1 base, V lost 5 bases, and 4 bases had no gene match. The sequencing input was PBMCs or T cells enriched from blood (not recorded which). The sequence was collected from a woman aged 25 to 39 who had recovered from COVID-19. The chain recombines TRBV7-3 with TRBJ1-1; 10 bases match TRBD1. The CDR3 loop is CASSLGQGGNTEAFF. CDR3 bases: TGTGCCAGCAGCCTAGGACAGGGGGGGAACACTGAAGCTTTCTTT.